A single sample is the source of the 27 T cell receptor beta chains below, sequenced in a study of blood T cell repertoires in COVID-19. Clones were sequenced by immunoSEQ multiplex PCR, and TCRdb holds only the in-frame ones, with some missing. Counted here are 60,000 to 70,000 clones, just over 85% occurring once; the ten biggest clones make up approximately 1.5%. The material sequenced was peripheral blood. The receptors come from a woman between 55 and 75 years old with acute or convalescent COVID-19.

This chain uses TRBV5-1 with TRBJ2-5; 11 nucleotides line up with TRBD2. Per germline, CDR1 SGHRS and CDR2 YFSETQ. The length of the CDR3 is 17 residues. Trimming at V came to 0 bases and at J to 3 bases, leaving 7 bases not matched to a gene. Here the CDR3 DNA reads TGCGCCAGCAGCTTGGTCGCTAGCGGGGGGACTAAAGAGACCCAGTACTTC. As protein: CASSLVASGGTKETQYF.

The V and J genes are TRBV28 and TRBJ1-4; tentatively, D is TRBD1 (5 bases). Germline V lookup: CDR1 MDHEN, CDR2 SYDVKM. There are 13 residues in the CDR3. V shed 10 bases and J shed 6 bases, with 15 bases lying between them. In DNA form, the CDR3 reads TGTGCCATTTCAGGGAGGGGTTATGAAAAACTGTTTTTT. Its protein product is CAISGRGYEKLFF.

The J gene is TRBJ2-5, the V gene TRBV10-3, with D unclear. The CDR3 consists of 11 residues. Trimming pared 5 bases from V and 5 bases from J, leaving 6 bases between. Germline assignment: CDR1 ENHRY and CDR2 SYGVKD. The CDR3 spells CAISSRETQYF. In DNA form, the CDR3 reads TGTGCCATCAGTAGTCGGGAGACCCAGTACTTC.

The V call is TRBV7-9, the J call TRBJ1-1; 12 nucleotides align to TRBD1. This CDR3 spans 15 amino acids. Germline V gene sequence: CDR1 SEHNR, CDR2 FQNEAQ (reference sequence). Trimming at V came to 1 base and at J to 6 bases, leaving 3 bases not matched to a gene. CDR3 DNA: TGTGCCAGCAGCTTAGAGGGACAGGGGGCCTCTGAAGCTTTCTTT. It specifies CASSLEGQGASEAFF.

The V and J genes are TRBV2 and TRBJ2-1, with TRBD1 matching 8 bases. The CDR3 contains 13 residues. Trimming removed 6 bases from V and 3 bases from J; junction bases left unmatched: 1. Per germline, CDR1 SNHLY and CDR2 FYNNEI. Here the CDR3 DNA reads TGTGCCAGCAGCGGACAGGGCTACAATGAGCAGTTCTTC. It encodes CASSGQGYNEQFF.

This rearrangement joins TRBV9 to TRBJ2-3, with D maybe TRBD1 (5 bases). CDR1 and CDR2 from the germline V gene are SGDLS and YYNGEE. This CDR3 is 16 amino acids long. V was cut by 3 bases and J by 2 bases, with 16 bases left in between. The DNA for the CDR3 is TGTGCCAGCAGCGCCCGGACGGTGGGGCTCACAGATACGCAGTATTTT. It encodes CASSARTVGLTDTQYF.

The chain combines TRBV30 with TRBJ2-7; D is perhaps TRBD1 (5 bases). Trimming shortened V by 4 bases and J by 7 bases, and 20 bases separated the two germline ends. The germline V gene has CDR1 GTSNPN and CDR2 SVGIG (reference sequence). This CDR3 spans 14 amino acids. CDR3 in DNA: TGTGCCTGGAACCGACCCGTTGGCAGGGCGGAGCAGTACTTC. Its translation: CAWNRPVGRAEQYF.

This chain joins TRBV19 and TRBJ2-5, with TRBD2 matching over 7 bases. V was pared by 7 bases and J by 5 bases, with 13 bases of the junction left unmatched. Germline V gene lookup returns CDR1 LNHDA and CDR2 SQIVND (reference sequence). This CDR3 region has 15 residues. CDR3 in DNA: TGTGCCAGTACTGATGTGGGAGGGAGAAGCGAGACCCAGTACTTC. Amino acid sequence: CASTDVGGRSETQYF.

V gene TRBV11-2 combines with J gene TRBJ2-3, with TRBD2 matching 8 bases. CDR1 SGHAT and CDR2 FQNNGV come from the germline V gene. V shed 2 bases and J 1 base; nucleotides not matched to a gene: 14. This CDR3 contains 19 residues. CDR3 in amino acids: CASSLSFGLSGGRTDTQYF. As DNA, the CDR3 is TGTGCCAGCAGCTTAAGTTTTGGGTTAAGCGGGGGTCGCACAGATACGCAGTATTTT. The variable domain in full, with the rest retrieved from reference TRBV11-2 and TRBJ2-3, is EAGVAQSPRYKIIEKRQSVAFWCNPISGHATLYWYQQILGQGPKLLIQFQNNGVVDDSQLPKDRFSAERLKGVDSTLKIQPAKLEDSAVYLCASSLSFGLSGGRTDTQYFGPGTRLTVL.

The chain joins TRBV5-1 to TRBJ1-2; 7 bases are a match to TRBD1. The CDR3 consists of 16 residues. The V gene's germline CDR1 is SGHRS and CDR2 YFSETQ. V shed 4 bases and J 2 bases; nucleotides not matched to a gene: 11. The DNA for the CDR3 is TGCGCCAGCAGCCTACCCGAAGGGGGCAGAAACTATGGCTACACCTTC. It is translated as CASSLPEGGRNYGYTF.

The V and J genes are TRBV10-3 and TRBJ2-5; D possibly corresponds to TRBD2 (6 bases). The CDR3 covers 16 residues. Per germline, CDR1 ENHRY and CDR2 SYGVKD. Between the trimmed V and J ends, which lost 3 bases and 5 bases, there was a span of 19 bases. The CDR3 sequence: CAISDVGGRGGETQYF. DNA of the CDR3: TGTGCCATCAGTGACGTCGGCGGGCGGGGTGGTGAGACCCAGTACTTC.

This rearrangement joins TRBV28 to TRBJ1-4; 8 bases agree with TRBD1. Trimming removed 6 bases from V and 8 bases from J; junction bases left unmatched: 11. The V gene's germline CDR1 is MDHEN and CDR2 SYDVKM. This CDR3 contains 15 residues. The CDR3 nucleotides are TGTGCCAGCAGCATTTCTGGACAGGGCCGGGAAAAACTGTTTTTT. Protein sequence: CASSISGQGREKLFF. Looking up the rest from reference TRBV28 and TRBJ1-4 gives the full variable domain: DVKVTQSSRYLVKRTGEKVFLECVQDMDHENMFWYRQDPGLGLRLIYFSYDVKMKEKGDIPEGYSVSREKKERFSLILESASTNQTSMYLCASSISGQGREKLFFGSGTQLSVL.

The gene calls are TRBV5-4 and TRBJ1-2; 8 bases agree with TRBD1. V lost 4 bases, J lost 8 bases, and 7 bases stayed unmatched. Germline V lookup: CDR1 SGHNT, CDR2 YYREEE (reference sequence). There are 13 residues in the CDR3. The CDR3 protein is CASSRTGTEGYTF. Here the CDR3 DNA reads TGTGCCAGCAGCCGGACAGGGACTGAGGGCTACACCTTC.

This chain links TRBV2 with TRBJ1-6; D not certain. The CDR3 length is 13 residues. Germline V gives CDR1 SNHLY, CDR2 FYNNEI. Trimming cost V 5 bases and J 8 bases, with 10 bases left between them. CDR3 coding DNA: TGTGCCAGCAGTAAGTACGGAGATTCACCCCTCCACTTT. It specifies CASSKYGDSPLHF.

The chain couples TRBV21-1 to TRBJ2-1; TRBD1 is the table's D call, not checked against the DNA. TRBV21-1 corresponds to a pseudogene. The CDR3 runs to 16 residues. The CDR3 nucleotides are TGTGCCAGCAGCAAAGCAGGGGCAAGACCCTACAATGAGCAGTTCTTC. As protein: CASSKAGARPYNEQFF.

The V and J genes are TRBV18 and TRBJ2-7; 8 bases are a match to TRBD1. Germline lookup yields CDR1 KGHSH and CDR2 LQKENI. The V gene end was trimmed by 3 bases and the J gene end by 2 bases; junction bases not matched to a gene: 6. CDR3 length: 15 amino acids. As DNA, the CDR3 is TGTGCCAGCTCACCCCAGGGGGCAGTCGCCTACGAGCAGTACTTC. Its protein is CASSPQGAVAYEQYF.

The chain joins TRBV2 to TRBJ2-5; D not certain. This CDR3 has 13 amino acids. Germline assignment: CDR1 SNHLY and CDR2 FYNNEI. V was shortened by 4 bases and J by 3 bases, with 9 bases between the two germline ends. The CDR3 reads CASSAIGEETQYF. The CDR3 DNA sequence: TGTGCCAGCAGTGCAATCGGTGAAGAGACCCAGTACTTC. The variable domain in full, with the rest retrieved from reference TRBV2 and TRBJ2-5, is EPEVTQTPSHQVTQMGQEVILRCVPISNHLYFYWYRQILGQKVEFLVSFYNNEISEKSEIFDDQFSVERPDGSNFTLKIRSTKLEDSAMYFCASSAIGEETQYFGPGTRLLVL.

This rearrangement joins TRBV5-1 to TRBJ2-3; 11 bases are a match to TRBD2. Per germline, CDR1 SGHRS and CDR2 YFSETQ. V dropped 0 bases and J dropped 2; count of bases not matched to a gene: 2. The CDR3 sequence is 16 residues long. CDR3 coding DNA: TGCGCCAGCAGCTTGGGACTAGCGGGGAACACAGATACGCAGTATTTT. Protein: CASSLGLAGNTDTQYF. Looking up the rest from reference TRBV5-1 and TRBJ2-3 gives the full variable domain: KAGVTQTPRYLIKTRGQQVTLSCSPISGHRSVSWYQQTPGQGLQFLFEYFSETQRNKGNFPGRFSGRQFSNSRSEMNVSTLELGDSALYLCASSLGLAGNTDTQYFGPGTRLTVL.

The gene calls are TRBV5-1 and TRBJ1-4; 10 positions agree with TRBD1. The CDR3 spans 14 residues. Trimming at V came to 4 bases and at J to 10 bases, leaving 7 bases not matched to a gene. Germline V gene sequence: CDR1 SGHRS, CDR2 YFSETQ. The CDR3 bases are TGCGCCAGCAGCGACCGGGACAGGGGCGGAAAACTGTTTTTT. Its protein product is CASSDRDRGGKLFF.

The chain carries TRBV6-1 and TRBJ2-3; TRBD1 aligns across 7 bases. The CDR3 runs to 18 residues. Looked up from germline, CDR1 is MNHNS and CDR2 is SASEGT. The junction had 14 bases not matched to a gene; V was cut back by 5 bases and J by 0 bases. The CDR3 sequence is CASSKERNRDSSTDTQYF. CDR3 sequence (DNA): TGTGCCAGCAGTAAAGAGAGAAACCGGGACAGTAGCACAGATACGCAGTATTTT.

V gene TRBV27 combines with J gene TRBJ2-7; 7 bases match TRBD2. The CDR3 sequence is 16 residues long. Germline loops: CDR1 MNHEY, CDR2 SMNVEV (reference sequence). The V and J ends lost 2 bases and 2 bases, in that order; junction bases with no gene match: 9. CDR3 region: CASSLGVGRSPYEQYF. The CDR3 coding sequence is TGTGCCAGCAGTTTAGGGGTCGGGAGGAGCCCCTACGAGCAGTACTTC.

The gene calls are TRBV30 and TRBJ1-6; a weak D match, TRBD1 (5 bases). The ends were cut back, 4 bases at V and 9 bases at J, with 16 bases in the middle. In germline, CDR1 is GTSNPN, CDR2 SVGIG (reference sequence). This CDR3 contains 14 residues. The DNA of the CDR3 is TGTGCCTGGAATCGACAGAATATTCGTTCACCCCTCCACTTT. Translated, it gives CAWNRQNIRSPLHF.

The rearrangement joins TRBV2 to TRBJ1-3; D remains unclear. The CDR3 has 15 residues. In germline, CDR1 is SNHLY, CDR2 FYNNEI. Trimming took off 8 bases at V and 8 bases at J, with 22 bases between the two ends. CDR3 loop: CASARGGARVDTIYF. The CDR3, as DNA: TGTGCCAGCGCCCGGGGAGGTGCCCGGGTGGACACCATATATTTT.

The V gene is TRBV30, the J gene TRBJ1-6; D uncertain. Germline assignment: CDR1 GTSNPN and CDR2 SVGIG (reference sequence). V was clipped by 2 bases and J by 7 bases, with 6 bases between them. The CDR3 is 12 residues long. The CDR3 reads CAWSLQNSPLHF. CDR3 DNA sequence: TGTGCCTGGAGTCTACAGAATTCACCCCTCCACTTT.

This clone has a handful of counts. The identical CDR3 is also encoded by other nucleotide sequences in the sample. The chain has TRBV4-1 and TRBJ1-6; 7 nucleotides align to TRBD1. Germline V gene lookup returns CDR1 MGHRA and CDR2 YSYEKL. The V segment lost 5 bases and the J segment 7 bases; nucleotides outside the gene matches: 11. The CDR3 loop spans 16 amino acids. The CDR3 bases are TGCGCCAGCAGCTCCCAAGAGGGGGCAGTGAATTCACCCCTCCACTTT. As protein: CASSSQEGAVNSPLHF.

The V and J genes are TRBV27 and TRBJ1-1; TRBD1 matches 8 bases. Trimming at V came to 5 bases and at J to 7 bases, leaving 6 bases not matched to a gene. The CDR3 extends over 13 amino acids. Germline values: CDR1 MNHEY, CDR2 SMNVEV (reference sequence). This CDR3 is CASSTQGASEAFF. The CDR3 DNA reads as TGTGCCAGCAGTACGCAGGGGGCCAGTGAAGCTTTCTTT.

This chain connects TRBV7-2 to TRBJ2-3, with D perhaps matching TRBD2 (6 bases). CDR1 and CDR2 (germline): SGHTA, FQGNSA. Trimming shortened V by 5 bases and J by 0 bases, and 15 bases separated the two germline ends. There are 16 residues in the CDR3. In DNA form, the CDR3 reads TGTGCCAGCAGCCTAAATGGCGGGGCTAGCACAGATACGCAGTATTTT. The encoded protein is CASSLNGGASTDTQYF.